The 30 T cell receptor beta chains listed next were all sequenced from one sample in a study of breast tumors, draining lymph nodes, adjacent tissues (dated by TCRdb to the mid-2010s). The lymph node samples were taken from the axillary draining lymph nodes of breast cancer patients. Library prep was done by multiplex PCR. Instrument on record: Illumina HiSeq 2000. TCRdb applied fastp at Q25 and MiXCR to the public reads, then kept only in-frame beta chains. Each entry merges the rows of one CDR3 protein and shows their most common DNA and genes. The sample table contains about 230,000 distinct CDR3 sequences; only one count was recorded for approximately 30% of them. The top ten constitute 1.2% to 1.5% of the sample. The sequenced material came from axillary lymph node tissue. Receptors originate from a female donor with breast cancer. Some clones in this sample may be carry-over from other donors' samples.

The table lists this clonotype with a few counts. Here the CDR3 reads CASSKGLAGPPNTGELFF. In nucleotides, the CDR3 is TGTGCCAGCAGCAAGGGACTAGCGGGGCCCCCGAACACCGGGGAGCTGTTTTTT. This chain uses TRBV28 with TRBJ2-2; 13 positions match TRBD2. The CDR3 spans 18 residues. The J segment lost 0 bases and the V segment lost 6 bases, leaving 7 bases of the junction unmatched. CDR1 MDHEN and CDR2 SYDVKM come from the germline V gene.

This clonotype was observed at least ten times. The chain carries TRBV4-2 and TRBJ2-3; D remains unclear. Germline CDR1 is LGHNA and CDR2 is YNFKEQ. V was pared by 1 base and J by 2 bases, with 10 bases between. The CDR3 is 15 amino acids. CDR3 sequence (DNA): TGTGCCAGCAGCCAAGTGGGTGCGGTCACAGATACGCAGTATTTT. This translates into CASSQVGAVTDTQYF.

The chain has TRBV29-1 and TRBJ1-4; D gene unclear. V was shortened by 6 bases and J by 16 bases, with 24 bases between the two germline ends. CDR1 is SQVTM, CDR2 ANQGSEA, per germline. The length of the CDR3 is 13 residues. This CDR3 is CSVSGQPKEKTFF. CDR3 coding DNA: TGCAGCGTGTCGGGCCAACCCAAAGAAAAAACGTTTTTT.

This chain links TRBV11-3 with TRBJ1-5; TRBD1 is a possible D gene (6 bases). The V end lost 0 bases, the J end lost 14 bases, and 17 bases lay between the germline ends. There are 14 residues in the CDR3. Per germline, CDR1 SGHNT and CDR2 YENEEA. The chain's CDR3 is CASSLEARGAYEHF. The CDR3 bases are TGTGCCAGCAGCTTAGAGGCCAGGGGAGCCTACGAGCATTTT.

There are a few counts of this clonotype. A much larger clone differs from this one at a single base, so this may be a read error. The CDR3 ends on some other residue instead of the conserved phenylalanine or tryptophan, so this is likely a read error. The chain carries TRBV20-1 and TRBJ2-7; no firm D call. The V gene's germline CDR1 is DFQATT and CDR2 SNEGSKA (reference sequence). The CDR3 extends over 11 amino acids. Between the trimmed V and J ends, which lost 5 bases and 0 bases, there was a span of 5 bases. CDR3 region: CSAGVSYEQYL. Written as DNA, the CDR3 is TGCAGTGCTGGGGTCTCCTACGAGCAGTACCTC.

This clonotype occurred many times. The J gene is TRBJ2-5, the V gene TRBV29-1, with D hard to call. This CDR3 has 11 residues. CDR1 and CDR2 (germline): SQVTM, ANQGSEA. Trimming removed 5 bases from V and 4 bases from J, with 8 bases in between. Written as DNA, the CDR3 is TGCAGCGTTAGGGTTTTAGAGACCCAGTACTTC. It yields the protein CSVRVLETQYF. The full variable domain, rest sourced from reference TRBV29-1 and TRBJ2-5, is SAVISQKPSRDICQRGTSLTIQCQVDSQVTMMFWYRQQPGQSLTLIATANQGSEATYESGFVIDKFPISRPNLTFSTLTVSNMSPEDSSIYLCSVRVLETQYFGPGTRLLVL.

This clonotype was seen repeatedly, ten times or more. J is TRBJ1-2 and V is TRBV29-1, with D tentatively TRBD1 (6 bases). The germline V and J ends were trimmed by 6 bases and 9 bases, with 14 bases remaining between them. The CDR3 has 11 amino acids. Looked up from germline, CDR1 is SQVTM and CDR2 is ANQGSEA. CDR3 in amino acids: CSVHPGHRYTF. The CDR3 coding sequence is TGCAGCGTGCATCCGGGACACCGCTACACCTTC.

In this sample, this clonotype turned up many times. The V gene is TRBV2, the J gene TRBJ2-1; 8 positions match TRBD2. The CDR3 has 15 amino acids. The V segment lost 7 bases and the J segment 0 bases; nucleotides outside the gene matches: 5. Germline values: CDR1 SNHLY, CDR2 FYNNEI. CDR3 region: CASKVSGNSYNEQFF. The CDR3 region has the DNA TGTGCCAGCAAAGTTAGCGGGAACTCCTACAATGAGCAGTTCTTC.

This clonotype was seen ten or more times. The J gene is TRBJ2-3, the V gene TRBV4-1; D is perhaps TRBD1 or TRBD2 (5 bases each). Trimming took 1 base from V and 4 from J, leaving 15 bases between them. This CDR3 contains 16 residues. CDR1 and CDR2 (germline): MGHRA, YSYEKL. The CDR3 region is CASSQGRGETADTQYF. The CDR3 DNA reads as TGCGCCAGCAGCCAAGGGAGAGGGGAGACGGCAGATACGCAGTATTTT.

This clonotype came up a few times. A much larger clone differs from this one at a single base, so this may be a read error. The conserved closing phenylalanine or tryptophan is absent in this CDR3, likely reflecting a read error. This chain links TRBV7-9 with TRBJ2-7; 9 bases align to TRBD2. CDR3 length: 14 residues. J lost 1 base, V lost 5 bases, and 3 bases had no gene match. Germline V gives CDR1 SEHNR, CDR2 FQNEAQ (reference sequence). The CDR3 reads CASSPSGTSYEQYL. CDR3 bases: TGTGCCAGCAGCCCTAGCGGGACTTCCTACGAGCAGTACCTC.

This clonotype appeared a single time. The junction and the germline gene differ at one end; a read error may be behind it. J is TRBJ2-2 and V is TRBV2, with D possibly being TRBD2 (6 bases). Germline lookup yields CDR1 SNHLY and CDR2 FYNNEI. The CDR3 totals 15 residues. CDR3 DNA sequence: TGTGCCAGCACGGGCGAGGGGATGATAGCCGGGGGGCTGTTTTTT. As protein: CASTGEGMIAGGLFF.

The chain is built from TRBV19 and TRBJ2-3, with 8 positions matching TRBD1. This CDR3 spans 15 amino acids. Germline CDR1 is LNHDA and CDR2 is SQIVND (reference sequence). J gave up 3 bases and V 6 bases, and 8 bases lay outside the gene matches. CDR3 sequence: CASSRRTGRTDTQYF. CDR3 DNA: TGTGCCAGTAGCCGCAGGACAGGGAGAACAGATACGCAGTATTTT.

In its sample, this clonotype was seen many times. This chain's CDR3 is CASSLYRRAHSYNEQFF. CDR3 nucleotide sequence: TGTGCCAGCAGCTTATATCGGAGAGCCCATTCCTACAATGAGCAGTTCTTC. The chain employs TRBV11-2 and TRBJ2-1; D gene ambiguous. The CDR3 totals 17 residues. Germline CDR1 reads SGHAT; CDR2 reads FQNNGV. The V end lost 2 bases, the J end lost 1 base, and 15 bases lay between the germline ends. The variable domain in full, with the rest retrieved from reference TRBV11-2 and TRBJ2-1, is EAGVAQSPRYKIIEKRQSVAFWCNPISGHATLYWYQQILGQGPKLLIQFQNNGVVDDSQLPKDRFSAERLKGVDSTLKIQPAKLEDSAVYLCASSLYRRAHSYNEQFFGPGTRLTVL.

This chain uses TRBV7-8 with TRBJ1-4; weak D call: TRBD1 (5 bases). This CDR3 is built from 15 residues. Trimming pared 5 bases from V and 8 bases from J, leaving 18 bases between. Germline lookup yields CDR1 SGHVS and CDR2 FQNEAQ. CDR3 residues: CASSHGTDGAEKLFF. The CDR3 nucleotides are TGTGCCAGCAGCCACGGGACCGACGGAGCGGAAAAACTGTTTTTT.

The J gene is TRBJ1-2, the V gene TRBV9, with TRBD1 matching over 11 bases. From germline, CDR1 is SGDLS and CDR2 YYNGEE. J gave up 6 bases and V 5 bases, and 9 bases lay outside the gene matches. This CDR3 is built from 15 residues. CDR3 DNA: TGTGCCAGCAGTCGGCCGTGGGGACAGGGGGATGGCTACACCTTC. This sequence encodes CASSRPWGQGDGYTF.

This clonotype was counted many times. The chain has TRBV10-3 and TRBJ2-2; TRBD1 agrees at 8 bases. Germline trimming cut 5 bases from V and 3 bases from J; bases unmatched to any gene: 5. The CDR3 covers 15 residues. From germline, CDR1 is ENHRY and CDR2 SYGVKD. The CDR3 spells CAISTGTGHTGELFF. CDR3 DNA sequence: TGTGCCATCAGTACCGGGACAGGACACACCGGGGAGCTGTTTTTT.

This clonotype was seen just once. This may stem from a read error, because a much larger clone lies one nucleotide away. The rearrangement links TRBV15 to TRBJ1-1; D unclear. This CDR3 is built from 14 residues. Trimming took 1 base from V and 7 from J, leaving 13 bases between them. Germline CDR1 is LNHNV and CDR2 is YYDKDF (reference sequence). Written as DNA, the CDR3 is TGTGCCACCAGCAGAGGTCGAAAGCAGATTGAAGCTTTCTTT. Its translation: CATSRGRKQIEAFF.

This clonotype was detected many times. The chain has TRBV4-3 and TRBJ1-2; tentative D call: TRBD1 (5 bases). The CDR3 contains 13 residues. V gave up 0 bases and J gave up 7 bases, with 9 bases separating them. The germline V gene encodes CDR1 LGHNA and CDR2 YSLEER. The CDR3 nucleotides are TGCGCCAGCAGCCAAGAGTCGGGGACTGGCTACACCTTC. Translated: CASSQESGTGYTF.

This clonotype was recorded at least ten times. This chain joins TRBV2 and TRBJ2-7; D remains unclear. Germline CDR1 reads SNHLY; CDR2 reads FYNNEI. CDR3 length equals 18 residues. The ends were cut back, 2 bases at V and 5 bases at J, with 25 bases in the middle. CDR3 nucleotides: TGTGCCAGCAGTGAAATCCGGGTCTCGTTGGGATTGGGCCACGAGCAGTACTTC. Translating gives CASSEIRVSLGLGHEQYF.

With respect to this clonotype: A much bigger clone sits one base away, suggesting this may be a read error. In nucleotides, the CDR3 is TGCGCCGGCAGCCCCTTGGGAGCGGCCTACGAGCAGTACTTC. Amino acid sequence: CAGSPLGAAYEQYF. J is TRBJ2-7 and V is TRBV5-1; weak D call: TRBD2 (5 bases). Germline CDR1 and CDR2: SGHRS and YFSETQ. The CDR3 covers 14 residues.

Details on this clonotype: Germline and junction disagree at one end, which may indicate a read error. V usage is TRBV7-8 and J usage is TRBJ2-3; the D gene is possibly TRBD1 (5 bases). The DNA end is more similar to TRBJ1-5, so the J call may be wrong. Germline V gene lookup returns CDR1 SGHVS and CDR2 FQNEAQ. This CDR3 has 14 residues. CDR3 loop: CPSSPWDGLDTQHF. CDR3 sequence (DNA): TGTCCCAGCAGCCCATGGGACGGGCTAGATACGCAGCATTTT.

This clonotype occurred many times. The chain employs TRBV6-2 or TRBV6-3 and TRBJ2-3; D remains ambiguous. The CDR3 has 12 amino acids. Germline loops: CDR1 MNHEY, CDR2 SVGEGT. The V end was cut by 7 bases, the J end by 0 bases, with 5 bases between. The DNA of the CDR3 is TGTGCCAGCAAGAGGAGCACAGATACGCAGTATTTT. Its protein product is CASKRSTDTQYF.

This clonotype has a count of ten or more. The CDR3 region is CASSYGSYPSYEQYF. Written as DNA, the CDR3 is TGTGCCAGCAGTTACGGGTCTTACCCCTCCTACGAGCAGTACTTC. This chain connects TRBV6-6 to TRBJ2-7; the D is unclear. The CDR3 is made up of 15 amino acids. CDR1 is MNHNY, CDR2 SVGAGI, per germline (reference sequence). Trimming took off 2 bases at V and 0 bases at J, with 11 bases between the two ends.

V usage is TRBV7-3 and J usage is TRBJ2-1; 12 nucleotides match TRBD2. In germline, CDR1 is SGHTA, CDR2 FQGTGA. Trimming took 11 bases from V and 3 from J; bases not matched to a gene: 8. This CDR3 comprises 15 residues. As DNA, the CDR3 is TGTGCCGGCAAAAGACTAGCGGGAGTCTACAATGAGCAGTTCTTC. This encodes CAGKRLAGVYNEQFF.

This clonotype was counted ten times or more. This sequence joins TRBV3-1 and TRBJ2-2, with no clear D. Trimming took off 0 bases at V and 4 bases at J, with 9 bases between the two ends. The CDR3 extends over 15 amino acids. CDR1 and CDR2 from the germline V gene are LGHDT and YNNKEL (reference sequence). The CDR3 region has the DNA TGTGCCAGCAGCCAAGAGGGCAGGAGCACCGGGGAGCTGTTTTTT. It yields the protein CASSQEGRSTGELFF.

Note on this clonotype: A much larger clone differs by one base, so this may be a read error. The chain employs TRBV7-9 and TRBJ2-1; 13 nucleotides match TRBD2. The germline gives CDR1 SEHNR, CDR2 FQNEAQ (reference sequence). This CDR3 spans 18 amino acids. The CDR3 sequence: CASSPGTSGNPTYHEQFF. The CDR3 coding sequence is TGTGCCAGCAGCCCGGGGACTAGCGGGAACCCTACCTACCATGAGCAGTTCTTC.

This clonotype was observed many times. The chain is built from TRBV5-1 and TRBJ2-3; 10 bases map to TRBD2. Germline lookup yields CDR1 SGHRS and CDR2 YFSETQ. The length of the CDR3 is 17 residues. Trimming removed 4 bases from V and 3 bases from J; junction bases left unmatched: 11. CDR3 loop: CASSPLSASGSTDTQYF. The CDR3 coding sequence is TGCGCCAGCAGCCCCCTTTCCGCTAGCGGGAGTACAGATACGCAGTATTTT.

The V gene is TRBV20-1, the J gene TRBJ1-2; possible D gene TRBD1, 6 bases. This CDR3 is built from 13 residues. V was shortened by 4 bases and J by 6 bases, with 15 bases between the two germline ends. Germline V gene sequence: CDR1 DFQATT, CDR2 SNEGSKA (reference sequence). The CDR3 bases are TGCAGTGCTACCGTAGGGCGGGACAATGGCTACACCTTC. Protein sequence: CSATVGRDNGYTF.

CDR3 DNA: TGTGCCAGCAGCCAAGCTTTCACAGGGCCGAACACTGAAGCTTTCTTT. This encodes CASSQAFTGPNTEAFF. The chain has TRBV14 and TRBJ1-1, with D possibly being TRBD1 (6 bases). The V end lost 1 base, the J end lost 1 base, and 13 bases lay between the germline ends. Germline V gene sequence: CDR1 SGHDN, CDR2 FVKESK. This CDR3 spans 16 amino acids.

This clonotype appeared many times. The CDR3 DNA sequence: TGTGCCAGCAGCCAAGATTGGGGACAGGGGAGAGGCTCCTACGAGCAGTACTTC. Its protein product is CASSQDWGQGRGSYEQYF. The gene calls are TRBV3-1 and TRBJ2-7; 10 nucleotides line up with TRBD1. Germline CDR1 and CDR2: LGHDT and YNNKEL (reference sequence). The CDR3 spans 18 residues. Trimming at V came to 0 bases and at J to 0 bases, leaving 8 bases not matched to a gene.